This TCR beta chain was sequenced for a study of cytomegalovirus exposure and HLA in healthy donors. Note on this clone: What it binds is not known.

Study-wide results and caveats: With further analysis later on, most CMV-associated TCR beta chains appeared HLA-restricted. There were reportedly fewer N-insertions in an Asian-associated ancestry cluster than the approximately 670-donor mean, in a later analysis. Most likely, a cluster of highly shared sequence variants arose as a sequencing artifact. The authors listed 150 to 200 TCR beta chains as cytomegalovirus-associated.

This CDR3 is built from 13 residues. The V and J ends lost 2 bases and 4 bases respectively, with 8 bases between them. CDR1 and CDR2 from the germline V gene are MRHNA and SNTAGT. The PCR employed 60 Vbeta primers together with 13 Jbeta primers. Clones were read by immunoSEQ multiplex PCR, and TCRdb kept only the in-frame ones, dropping some. The table counts fewer than 100,000 clones; 1.4% to 1.5% lies in the top ten. Sequenced sample: PBMCs. The receptor was isolated from a woman in her fifties or sixties in good health and CMV-seronegative. J is TRBJ1-2 and V is TRBV6-4; possible D gene TRBD1, 6 bases. The CDR3 nucleotides read TGTGCCAGCAGTGACGGGGGCGGCTATGGCTACACCTTC. Amino acid sequence: CASSDGGGYGYTF.